The present TCR beta chain was sequenced within a study of graft-versus-host responses after intestinal transplantation. About the study: All of the recipients had induction that used anti-thymocyte globulin, then tacrolimus and steroids for around three years.

Study-level points and caveats: Within the allografts of patients who had graft-donor T cell macrochimerism, graft-versus-host to host-versus-graft clonal ratios were high.

Concerning this clone itself: As yet, its antigen is unknown.

Data came from immunoSEQ multiplex PCR; TCRdb stores just in-frame clones and leaves some out. The sample has 130,000 to 150,000 clones, over 90% seen once; the top ten hold around 0.19%. The CDR3 is made up of 17 amino acids. Trimming took off 4 bases at V and 2 bases at J, with 21 bases between the two ends. From germline, CDR1 is SGHNT and CDR2 YYREEE (reference sequence). The sequencing used unstimulated CD4+ T cells sorted from spleen or lymph node cells, collected before intestinal transplant. The receptor comes from a human donor who received an intestinal transplant. V usage is TRBV5-4 and J usage is TRBJ2-5; perhaps TRBD2 as D (6 bases). CDR3 bases: TGTGCCAGCAGCCCCAAGAGACTAACGGGAGCACAAGAGACCCAGTACTTC. Amino acids: CASSPKRLTGAQETQYF.